Presented here are 21 T cell receptor beta chains from one specimen sequenced in a study of blood T cell repertoires in COVID-19. The data were produced by immunoSEQ multiplex PCR, yet TCRdb's version contains in-frame clones alone and is incomplete. The sample has 450,000 to 500,000 clones, about 88% seen once. Sequenced material: PBMCs or T cells enriched from blood (not recorded which). These receptor sequences come from a woman aged 55-69 years who had recovered from COVID-19.

The chain links TRBV5-5 to TRBJ2-7, with D perhaps matching TRBD1 (6 bases). Trimming cost V 1 base and J 3 bases, with 11 bases left between them. The CDR3 contains 14 residues. Per germline, CDR1 SGHKS and CDR2 YYEKEE (reference sequence). The CDR3 DNA sequence: TGTGCCAGCAGCTTGAGGACAGTCAACTACGAGCAGTACTTC. Encoded protein: CASSLRTVNYEQYF. The full variable domain, rest sourced from reference TRBV5-5 and TRBJ2-7, is DAGVTQSPTHLIKTRGQQVTLRCSPISGHKSVSWYQQVLGQGPQFIFQYYEKEERGRGNFPDRFSARQFPNYSSELNVNALLLGDSALYLCASSLRTVNYEQYFGPGTRLTVT.

The genes are TRBV28 and TRBJ2-3; D might be TRBD1 (5 bases). The CDR3 sequence is 14 residues long. V lost 6 bases and J lost 6, with 16 bases in between. CDR1 MDHEN and CDR2 SYDVKM come from the germline V gene. The CDR3 nucleotides read TGTGCCAGCAGGGGATTTGGTAGGGGCGATACGCAGTATTTT. Its protein product is CASRGFGRGDTQYF.

The chain couples TRBV7-2 to TRBJ1-3, with unresolved D. Between the trimmed V and J ends, which lost 1 base and 4 bases, there was a span of 11 bases. The length of the CDR3 is 15 residues. Germline V gives CDR1 SGHTA, CDR2 FQGNSA. As DNA, the CDR3 is TGTGCCAGCAGCTTAGGTCGGGGTTCCGGAAACACCATATATTTT. Its translation is CASSLGRGSGNTIYF.

This chain connects TRBV2 to TRBJ1-4; 7 bases are a match to TRBD1. Germline V CDR1 and CDR2: SNHLY, FYNNEI. The length of the CDR3 is 16 residues. After removal of 3 bases from V and 8 bases from J, the junction contained 12 bases not matched to a gene. CDR3 coding DNA: TGTGCCAGCAGTGAGAGGGGACTAGGGGGCAGGGAAAAACTGTTTTTT. Translated, it gives CASSERGLGGREKLFF.

The chain carries TRBV29-1 and TRBJ1-2; TRBD1 is a possible D gene (5 bases). CDR1 is SQVTM, CDR2 ANQGSEA, per germline. V was pared by 5 bases and J by 6 bases, with 16 bases between. The CDR3 consists of 13 residues. The CDR3 loop is CSVHSGPRNGYTF. CDR3 DNA sequence: TGCAGCGTTCACTCAGGGCCTAGGAATGGCTACACCTTC.

The chain recombines TRBV5-1 with TRBJ2-5; possible D gene TRBD2, 5 bases. Germline-derived CDR1 and CDR2 are SGHRS and YFSETQ. Trimming pared 5 bases from V and 5 bases from J, leaving 19 bases between. CDR3 length: 15 amino acids. DNA for the CDR3: TGCGCCAGCAGGAATCCCACAGCAGGCGGGGAGACCCAGTACTTC. This codes for CASRNPTAGGETQYF.

V and J are TRBV5-4 and TRBJ1-4; D is undetermined. V was cut by 1 base and J by 7 bases, with 11 bases left in between. The CDR3 has 14 residues. Germline CDR1 is SGHNT and CDR2 is YYREEE (reference sequence). CDR3 loop: CASSLSTGFEKLFF. The CDR3 bases are TGTGCCAGCAGCTTGTCCACGGGGTTTGAAAAACTGTTTTTT.

The gene calls are TRBV7-9 and TRBJ2-7; TRBD2 is a possible D gene (6 bases). This CDR3 comprises 15 residues. From germline, CDR1 is SEHNR and CDR2 FQNEAQ (reference sequence). The ends were cut back, 5 bases at V and 0 bases at J, with 14 bases in the middle. The CDR3, as DNA: TGTGCCAGCAGCCCCAATGGGACTCTCTCCTACGAGCAGTACTTC. As protein: CASSPNGTLSYEQYF.

V and J are TRBV6-2 or TRBV6-3 and TRBJ2-1; 7 bases line up with TRBD1. Germline V CDR1 and CDR2: MNHEY, SVGEGT. CDR3 size: 15 residues. V shed 6 bases and J 7 bases; nucleotides not matched to a gene: 12. The CDR3 reads CASSQGQVFWNEQFF. CDR3 in DNA: TGTGCCAGCAGCCAAGGACAGGTGTTTTGGAATGAGCAGTTCTTC.

V gene TRBV12-3 or TRBV12-4 combines with J gene TRBJ1-5; D gene unclear. The CDR3 extends over 12 amino acids. The V end lost 7 bases, the J end lost 7 bases, and 11 bases lay between the germline ends. Written as DNA, the CDR3 is TGTGCCAGCACCTTGGGAGGACAGCCCCAGCATTTT. Its translation: CASTLGGQPQHF.

This chain links TRBV3-1 (or the pseudogene TRBV3-2) with TRBJ1-5, with 7 bases lining up with TRBD1. The junction had 8 bases not matched to a gene; V was cut back by 2 bases and J by 7 bases. The germline V gene encodes CDR1 LGHDT and CDR2 YNNKEL (reference sequence). The CDR3 is made up of 15 amino acids. The CDR3, as DNA: TGTGCCAGCAGCCAATCCCAAGGGGGCGGGCAGCCCCAGCATTTT. It yields the protein CASSQSQGGGQPQHF.

The chain has TRBV5-6 and TRBJ2-1; 7 nucleotides align to TRBD1. J was trimmed by 7 bases and V by 2 bases; bases with no gene match: 6. Germline CDR1 and CDR2: SGHDT and YYEEEE. There are 14 residues in the CDR3. The chain's CDR3 is CASSFRDSKNEQFF. CDR3 DNA: TGTGCCAGCAGCTTCCGGGACAGCAAGAATGAGCAGTTCTTC. Filled out from reference TRBV5-6 and TRBJ2-1, the complete variable domain reads DAGVTQSPTHLIKTRGQQVTLRCSPKSGHDTVSWYQQALGQGPQFIFQYYEEEERQRGNFPDRFSGHQFPNYSSELNVNALLLGDSALYLCASSFRDSKNEQFFGPGTRLTVL.

The J gene is TRBJ1-2, the V gene TRBV3-1 (or the pseudogene TRBV3-2), with D unresolved. This CDR3 region has 13 residues. Germline V gene lookup returns CDR1 LGHDT and CDR2 YNNKEL (reference sequence). V gave up 2 bases and J gave up 5 bases, with 9 bases separating them. For the CDR3, the DNA is TGTGCCAGCAGCCAACCGACTGCTTATGGCTACACCTTC. Its protein is CASSQPTAYGYTF.

This chain links TRBV5-5 with TRBJ1-6; D gene uncertain. V was clipped by 0 bases and J by 1 base, with 11 bases between them. Germline lookup yields CDR1 SGHKS and CDR2 YYEKEE (reference sequence). The length of the CDR3 is 17 residues. CDR3 amino acids: CASSLGPGGSYNSPLHF. CDR3 nucleotide sequence: TGTGCCAGCAGCTTGGGTCCGGGTGGGTCCTATAATTCACCCCTCCACTTT. Full variable domain (remainder filled in from reference TRBV5-5 and TRBJ1-6): DAGVTQSPTHLIKTRGQQVTLRCSPISGHKSVSWYQQVLGQGPQFIFQYYEKEERGRGNFPDRFSARQFPNYSSELNVNALLLGDSALYLCASSLGPGGSYNSPLHFGNGTRLTVT.

The rearrangement uses TRBV7-2 and TRBJ1-2; weak D call: TRBD1 (6 bases). Germline CDR1 is SGHTA and CDR2 is FQGNSA. V lost 5 bases and J 1 base, leaving 26 bases between the germline ends. This CDR3 region has 19 residues. The CDR3 loop reads CASSPRTTGGASFNYGYTF. In DNA form, the CDR3 reads TGTGCCAGCAGCCCCCGGACGACTGGGGGCGCGAGTTTTAACTATGGCTACACCTTC. Full variable domain (missing parts from reference TRBV7-2 and TRBJ1-2): GAGVSQSPSNKVTEKGKDVELRCDPISGHTALYWYRQSLGQGLEFLIYFQGNSAPDKSGLPSDRFSAERTGGSVSTLTIQRTQQEDSAVYLCASSPRTTGGASFNYGYTFGSGTRLTVV.

CDR3 loop: CASSLTGWGEETQYF. CDR3 DNA: TGTGCCAGCAGCCTGACAGGGTGGGGGGAAGAGACCCAGTACTTC. V and J are TRBV11-2 and TRBJ2-5, with D possibly TRBD1 on 7 matching bases. The V gene lost 5 bases and the J gene lost 3 bases, with 16 bases spanning the gap. Germline V gene lookup returns CDR1 SGHAT and CDR2 FQNNGV. The CDR3 covers 15 residues.

The V and J genes are TRBV9 and TRBJ2-3; possible D gene TRBD1, 6 bases. Germline V lookup: CDR1 SGDLS, CDR2 YYNGEE. This CDR3 is 15 amino acids long. The V end lost 7 bases, the J end lost 6 bases, and 21 bases lay between the germline ends. The CDR3 protein is CASGPGHLNADTQYF. CDR3 DNA sequence: TGTGCCAGCGGACCGGGACACCTGAACGCGGATACGCAGTATTTT. The variable domain in full, with the rest retrieved from reference TRBV9 and TRBJ2-3, is DSGVTQTPKHLITATGQRVTLRCSPRSGDLSVYWYQQSLDQGLQFLIQYYNGEERAKGNILERFSAQQFPDLHSELNLSSLELGDSALYFCASGPGHLNADTQYFGPGTRLTVL.

The rearrangement links TRBV30 to TRBJ1-1; 9 nucleotides agree with TRBD1. V trimming: 0 bases; J trimming: 5 bases; junction bases outside the gene matches: 7. CDR3 length equals 15 residues. The germline gives CDR1 GTSNPN, CDR2 SVGIG (reference sequence). CDR3 sequence (DNA): TGTGCCTGGAGTGTACGGGACAGGGTAGAAACTGAAGCTTTCTTT. It yields the protein CAWSVRDRVETEAFF.

This clone was observed a few times. This chain links TRBV19 with TRBJ1-1; maybe TRBD1 (6 bases). The CDR3 is 15 residues long. CDR1 and CDR2 from the germline V gene are LNHDA and SQIVND (reference sequence). Trimming stripped 3 bases from V and 4 bases from J, with 15 bases between. In DNA, the CDR3 is TGTGCCAGTAGTATCCTCAGGGGCCGTGGCACTGAAGCTTTCTTT. This gives the protein CASSILRGRGTEAFF.

This clone was counted between two and nine times. The CDR3 nucleotides are TGTGCCACCAGTGATTTGGGACAGGGGGGCGGGGAGCTGTTTTTT. As protein: CATSDLGQGGGELFF. This chain connects TRBV24-1 to TRBJ2-2; TRBD1 agrees at 10 bases. J lost 7 bases, V lost 0 bases, and 1 base had no gene match. CDR3 length: 15 amino acids. Germline loops: CDR1 KGHDR, CDR2 SFDVKD.

The chain employs TRBV7-2 and TRBJ2-3, with D tentatively TRBD2 (6 bases). This CDR3 spans 18 amino acids. V lost 0 bases to trimming and J lost 5 bases, with 21 bases between them. From germline, CDR1 is SGHTA and CDR2 FQGNSA. CDR3 sequence: CASSLAPSGGGERDTQYF. CDR3 bases: TGTGCCAGCAGCTTAGCCCCTTCGGGCGGCGGGGAAAGAGATACGCAGTATTTT. The whole variable domain, filled in from reference TRBV7-2 and TRBJ2-3, reads GAGVSQSPSNKVTEKGKDVELRCDPISGHTALYWYRQSLGQGLEFLIYFQGNSAPDKSGLPSDRFSAERTGGSVSTLTIQRTQQEDSAVYLCASSLAPSGGGERDTQYFGPGTRLTVL.